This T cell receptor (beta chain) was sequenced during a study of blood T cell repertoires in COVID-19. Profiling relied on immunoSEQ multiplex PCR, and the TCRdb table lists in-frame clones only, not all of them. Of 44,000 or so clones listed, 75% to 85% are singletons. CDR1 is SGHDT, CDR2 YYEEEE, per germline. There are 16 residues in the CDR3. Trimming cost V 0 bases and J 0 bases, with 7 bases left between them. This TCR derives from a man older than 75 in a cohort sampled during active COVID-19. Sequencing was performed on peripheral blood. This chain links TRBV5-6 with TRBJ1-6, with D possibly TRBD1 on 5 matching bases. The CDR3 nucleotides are TGTGCCAGCAGCTTGGCCGGGGGCTCCTATAATTCACCCCTCCACTTT. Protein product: CASSLAGGSYNSPLHF.